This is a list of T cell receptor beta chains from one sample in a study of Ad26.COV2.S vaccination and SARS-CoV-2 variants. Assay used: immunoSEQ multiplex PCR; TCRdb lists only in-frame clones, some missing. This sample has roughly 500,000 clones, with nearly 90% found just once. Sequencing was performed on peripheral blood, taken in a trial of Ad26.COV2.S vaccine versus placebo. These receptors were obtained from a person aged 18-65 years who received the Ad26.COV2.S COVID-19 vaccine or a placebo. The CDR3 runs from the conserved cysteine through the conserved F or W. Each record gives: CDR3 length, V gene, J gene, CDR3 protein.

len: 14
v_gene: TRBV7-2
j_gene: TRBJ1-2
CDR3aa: CASSPEGGRGGYTF

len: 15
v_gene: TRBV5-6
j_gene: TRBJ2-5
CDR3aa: CASSKTPTVGETQYF

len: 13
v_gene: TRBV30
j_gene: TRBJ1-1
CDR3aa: CAVIQGGHTEAFF

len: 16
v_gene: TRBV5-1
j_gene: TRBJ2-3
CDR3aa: CASSLVSGSGTDTQYF

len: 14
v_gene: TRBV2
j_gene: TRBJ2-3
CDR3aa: CARGGPSATDTQYF

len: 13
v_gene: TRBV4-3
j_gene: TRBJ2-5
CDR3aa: CASSQIQGETQYF

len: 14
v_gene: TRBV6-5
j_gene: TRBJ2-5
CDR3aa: CASNQRGLTETQYF

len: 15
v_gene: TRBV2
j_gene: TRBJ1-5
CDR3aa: CASSLLWGQGQPQHF

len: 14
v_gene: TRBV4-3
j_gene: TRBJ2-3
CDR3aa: CASSQLVGTDTQYF

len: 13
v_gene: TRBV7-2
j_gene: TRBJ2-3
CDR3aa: CASSLDRVLKQYF

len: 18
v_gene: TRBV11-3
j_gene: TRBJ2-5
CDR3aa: CASSFGATSGGGRETQYF

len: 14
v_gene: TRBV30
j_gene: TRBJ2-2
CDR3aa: CAWSGRQYTGELFF

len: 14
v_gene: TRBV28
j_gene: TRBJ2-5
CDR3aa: CASSPGQYIPTQYF

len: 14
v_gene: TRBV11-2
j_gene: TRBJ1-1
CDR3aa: CASSETGANTEAFF

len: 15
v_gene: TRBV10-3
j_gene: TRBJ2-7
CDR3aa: CAISGTGDSSYEQYF

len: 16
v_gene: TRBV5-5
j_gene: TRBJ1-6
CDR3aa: CASRGGLSSYNSPLHF

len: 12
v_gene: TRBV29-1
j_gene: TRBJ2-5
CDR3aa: CSVEADQETQYF

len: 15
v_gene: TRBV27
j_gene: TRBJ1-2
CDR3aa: CASSLGPPKVYGYTF

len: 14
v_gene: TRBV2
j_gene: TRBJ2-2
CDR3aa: CASSSPRATGELFF

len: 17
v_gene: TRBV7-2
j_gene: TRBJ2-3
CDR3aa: CASRAFPGGGLTDTQYF

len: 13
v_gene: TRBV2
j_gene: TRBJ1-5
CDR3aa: CASTWDYNQPQHF

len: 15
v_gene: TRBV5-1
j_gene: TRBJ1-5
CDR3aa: CASSFRPGQGQPQHF

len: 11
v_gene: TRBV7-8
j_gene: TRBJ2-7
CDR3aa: CASSLYYEQYF

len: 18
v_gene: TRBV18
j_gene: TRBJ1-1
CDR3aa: CASSPQLGAGGMNTEAFF

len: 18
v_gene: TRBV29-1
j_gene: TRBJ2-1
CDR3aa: CSVEDVGSRSDRYNEQFF

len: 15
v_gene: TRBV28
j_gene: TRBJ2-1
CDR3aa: CASSLPRGDYNEQFF

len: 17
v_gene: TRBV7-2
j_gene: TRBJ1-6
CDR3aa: CASRKPGQGVIYSPLHF

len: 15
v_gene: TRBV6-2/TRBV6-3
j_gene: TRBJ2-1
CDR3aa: CASSWRGGTINEQFF

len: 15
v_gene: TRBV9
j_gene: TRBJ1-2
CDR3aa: CASSAPQGWVFGYTF

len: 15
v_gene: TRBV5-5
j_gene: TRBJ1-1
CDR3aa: CASSPTGTPSTEAFF

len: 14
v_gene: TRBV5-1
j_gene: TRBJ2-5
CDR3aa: CASSLGAGLETQYF

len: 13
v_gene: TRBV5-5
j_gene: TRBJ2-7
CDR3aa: CASSLSATYEQYF

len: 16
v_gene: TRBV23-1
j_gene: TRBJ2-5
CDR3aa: CASIKGSGRAGETQYF

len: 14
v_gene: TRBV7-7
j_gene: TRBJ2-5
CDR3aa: CASSVPGRQETQYF

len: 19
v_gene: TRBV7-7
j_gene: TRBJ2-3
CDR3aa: CASSLDGCQTSGSPDTQYF

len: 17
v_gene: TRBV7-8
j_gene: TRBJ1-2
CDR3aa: CASSRAVRTGTAYGYTF